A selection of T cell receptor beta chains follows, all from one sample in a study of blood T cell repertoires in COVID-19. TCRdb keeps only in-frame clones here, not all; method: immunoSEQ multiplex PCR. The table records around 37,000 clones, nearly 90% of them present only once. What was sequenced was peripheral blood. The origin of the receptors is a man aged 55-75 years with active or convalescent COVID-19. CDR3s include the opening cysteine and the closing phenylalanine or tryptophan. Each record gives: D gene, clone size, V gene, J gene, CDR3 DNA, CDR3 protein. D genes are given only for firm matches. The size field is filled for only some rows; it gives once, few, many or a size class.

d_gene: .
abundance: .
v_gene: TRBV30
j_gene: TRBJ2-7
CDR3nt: TGTGCCTGGAGACAGGGCCTACCAGCTTGGTACGAGCAGTACTTC
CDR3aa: CAWRQGLPAWYEQYF

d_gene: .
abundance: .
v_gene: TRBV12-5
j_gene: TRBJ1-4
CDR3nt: TGTGCTAGTGGGGAGGTTGGTGAAAAACTGTTTTTT
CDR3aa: CASGEVGEKLFF

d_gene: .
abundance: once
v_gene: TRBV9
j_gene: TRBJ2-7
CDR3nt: TGTGCCAGCAGCCGCGGGATTTCCTACGAGCAGTACTTC
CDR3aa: CASSRGISYEQYF

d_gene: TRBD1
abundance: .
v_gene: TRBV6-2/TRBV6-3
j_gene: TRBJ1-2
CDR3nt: TGTGCCAGCAGCCCTCTCGGACAGGGACCTAACTATGGCTACACCTTC
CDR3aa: CASSPLGQGPNYGYTF

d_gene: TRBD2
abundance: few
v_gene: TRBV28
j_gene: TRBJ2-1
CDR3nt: TGTGCCAGCAGTCCGGGACTAGGGTATCATGAGCAGTTCTTC
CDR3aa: CASSPGLGYHEQFF

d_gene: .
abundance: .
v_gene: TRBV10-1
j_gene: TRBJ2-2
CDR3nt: TGCGCCAGCAGTGATGTTTTAGGGGTGGACACCGGGGAGCTGTTTTTT
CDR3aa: CASSDVLGVDTGELFF

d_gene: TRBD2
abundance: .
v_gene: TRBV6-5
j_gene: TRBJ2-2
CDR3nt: TGTGCCAGCAGTATTAGCGGGAGGAATACCGGGGAGCTGTTTTTT
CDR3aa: CASSISGRNTGELFF

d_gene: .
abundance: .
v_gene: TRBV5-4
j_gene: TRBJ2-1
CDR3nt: TGTGCCAGCACCTCTAGCGTATACAATGAGCAGTTCTTC
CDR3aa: CASTSSVYNEQFF

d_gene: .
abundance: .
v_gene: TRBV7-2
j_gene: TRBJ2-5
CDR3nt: TGTGCCAGCAGCAGCAAAGGCGGAGGGGAGACCCAGTACTTC
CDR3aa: CASSSKGGGETQYF

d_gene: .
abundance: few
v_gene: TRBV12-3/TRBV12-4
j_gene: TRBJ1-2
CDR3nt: TGTGCCAGCAGTCCGAGACAGCCGGCCGGCTACACCTTC
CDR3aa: CASSPRQPAGYTF

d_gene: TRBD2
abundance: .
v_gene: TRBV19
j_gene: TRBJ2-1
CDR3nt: TGTGCCACGAAGGGGCTAGCGGGAGGGCCGGGCTACAATGAGCAGTTCTTC
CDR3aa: CATKGLAGGPGYNEQFF

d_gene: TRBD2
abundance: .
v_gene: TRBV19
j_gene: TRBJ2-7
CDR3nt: TGTGCCAGTAGTATTTTCGGACTAGCGGTCCCCTACGAGCAGTACTTC
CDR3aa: CASSIFGLAVPYEQYF

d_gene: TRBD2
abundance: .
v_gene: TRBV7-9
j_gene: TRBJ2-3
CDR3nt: TGTGCCAGCAGCTTCGTTAGCGGGAGCACAGATACGCAGTATTTT
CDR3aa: CASSFVSGSTDTQYF

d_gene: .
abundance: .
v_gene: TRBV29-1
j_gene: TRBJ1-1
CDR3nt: TGCAGCGTCGAGACAGGAAAGAACACTGAAGCTTTCTTT
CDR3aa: CSVETGKNTEAFF

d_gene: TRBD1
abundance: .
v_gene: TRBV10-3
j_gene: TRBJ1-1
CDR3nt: TGTGCCATCAGTTTCGACAGGGAAACCACTGAAGCTTTCTTT
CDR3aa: CAISFDRETTEAFF

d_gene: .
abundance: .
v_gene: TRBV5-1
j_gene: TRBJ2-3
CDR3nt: TGCGCCAGCAGGGCCAACACAGATACGCAGTATTTT
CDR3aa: CASRANTDTQYF

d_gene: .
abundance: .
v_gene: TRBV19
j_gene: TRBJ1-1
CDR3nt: TGTGCCAGTATTGTGGCAGGGGTAAGGAACACTGAAGCTTTCTTT
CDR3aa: CASIVAGVRNTEAFF

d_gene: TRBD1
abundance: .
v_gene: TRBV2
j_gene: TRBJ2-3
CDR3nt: TGTGCCAGCAACCGGGACAGAACAGATACGCAGTATTTT
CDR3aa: CASNRDRTDTQYF

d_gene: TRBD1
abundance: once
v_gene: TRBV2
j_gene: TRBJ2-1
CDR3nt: TGTGCCAGCGCACAGGGGAATGAGCAGTTCTTC
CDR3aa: CASAQGNEQFF

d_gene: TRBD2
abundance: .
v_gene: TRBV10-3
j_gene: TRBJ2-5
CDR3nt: TGTGCCATCAGTCGGACTAGCGGGAACCAAGAGACCCAGTACTTC
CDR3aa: CAISRTSGNQETQYF

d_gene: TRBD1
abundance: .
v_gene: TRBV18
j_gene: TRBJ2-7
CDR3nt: TGTGCCAGCTCACCCGGCAGAGGGGGCCTCTACGAGCAGTACTTC
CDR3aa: CASSPGRGGLYEQYF

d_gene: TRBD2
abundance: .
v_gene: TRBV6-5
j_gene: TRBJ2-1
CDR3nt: TGTGCCAGCAGCCGTCTAGCGGGAGGGGGCAATGAGCAGTTCTTC
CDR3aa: CASSRLAGGGNEQFF

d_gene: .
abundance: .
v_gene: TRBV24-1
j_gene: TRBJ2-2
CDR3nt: TGTGCCACCAGTGATTTTACCCGGGAGAGTAGCACCGGGGAGCTGTTTTTT
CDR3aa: CATSDFTRESSTGELFF

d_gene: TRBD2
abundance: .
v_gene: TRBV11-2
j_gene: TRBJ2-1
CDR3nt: TGTGCCAGCAGCTTAACGACTAGCGGCCGATACAATGAGCAGTTCTTC
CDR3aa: CASSLTTSGRYNEQFF

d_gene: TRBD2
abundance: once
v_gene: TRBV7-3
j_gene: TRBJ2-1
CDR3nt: TGTGCCAGCAGCTTAGGGACTAGCGGATCGCAGTTCTTC
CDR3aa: CASSLGTSGSQFF

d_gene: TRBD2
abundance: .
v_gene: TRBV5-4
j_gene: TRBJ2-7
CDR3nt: TGTGCCAGCAGCTTAGCGGGAGGGCCGCTAGGCGAGCAGTACTTC
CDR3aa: CASSLAGGPLGEQYF

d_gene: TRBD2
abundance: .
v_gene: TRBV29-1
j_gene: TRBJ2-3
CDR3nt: TGCAGCGTGGGAGCGGGATTGGATACGCAGTATTTT
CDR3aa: CSVGAGLDTQYF

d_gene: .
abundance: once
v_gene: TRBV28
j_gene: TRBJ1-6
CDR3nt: TGTGCCAGCAGGGGAGGGGGTGAGGGGGTCCATCTTAATTCACCCCTCCACTTT
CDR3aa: CASRGGGEGVHLNSPLHF

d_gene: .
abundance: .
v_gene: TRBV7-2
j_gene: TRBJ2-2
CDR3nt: TGTGCCAGCAGCTTAGGGGCAGTGAACACCGGGGAGCTGTTTTTT
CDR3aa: CASSLGAVNTGELFF

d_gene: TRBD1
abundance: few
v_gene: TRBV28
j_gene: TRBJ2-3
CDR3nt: TGTGCCAGCAGTTCCTGGCCCCGGACAGGGCGTTCAGATACGCAGTATTTT
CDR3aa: CASSSWPRTGRSDTQYF

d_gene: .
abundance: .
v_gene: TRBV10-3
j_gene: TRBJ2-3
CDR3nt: TGTGCCATCGCGGCAGGGGAAGGGGCAGATACGCAGTATTTT
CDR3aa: CAIAAGEGADTQYF

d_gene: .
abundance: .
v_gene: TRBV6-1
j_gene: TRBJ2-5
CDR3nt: TGTGCCAGCAGTGATCGAGGACAGATAAACTACTTC
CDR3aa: CASSDRGQINYF

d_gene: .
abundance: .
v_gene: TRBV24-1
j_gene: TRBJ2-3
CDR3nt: TGTGCCACCAGTATAAAAGATACGCAGTATTTT
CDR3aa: CATSIKDTQYF

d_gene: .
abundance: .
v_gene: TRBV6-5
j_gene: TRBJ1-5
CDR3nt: TGTGCCAGTTCCCAGGACAACTATAGCAATCAGCCCCAGCATTTT
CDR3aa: CASSQDNYSNQPQHF

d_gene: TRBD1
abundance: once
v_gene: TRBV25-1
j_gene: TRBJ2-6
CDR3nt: TGTGCCAGCGGACAAGACAGGGTCGGGGCCAACGTCCTGACTTTC
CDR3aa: CASGQDRVGANVLTF

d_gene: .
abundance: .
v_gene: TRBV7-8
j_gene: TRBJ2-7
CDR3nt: TGTGCCAGCCAGCGGGTTGGGGCTTACGAGCAGTACTTC
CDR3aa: CASQRVGAYEQYF

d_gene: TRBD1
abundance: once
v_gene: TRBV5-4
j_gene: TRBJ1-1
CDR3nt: TGTGCCAGCAGTAGGGACAGGGAGAACACTGAAGCTTTCTTT
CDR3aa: CASSRDRENTEAFF

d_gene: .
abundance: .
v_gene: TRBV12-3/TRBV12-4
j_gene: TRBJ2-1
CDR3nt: TGTGCCAGCAGTGTGACTAATGAGCAGTTCTTC
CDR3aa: CASSVTNEQFF

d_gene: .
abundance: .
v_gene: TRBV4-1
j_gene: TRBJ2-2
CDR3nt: TGCGCCAGCAGCCAAGTAGAAAGGGGTCGCGGGGAGCTGTTTTTT
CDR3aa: CASSQVERGRGELFF

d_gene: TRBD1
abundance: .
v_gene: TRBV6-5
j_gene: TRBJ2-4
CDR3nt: TGTGCCAGCAGTTACGACAGGGTGGTTGGTAAAAACATTCAGTACTTC
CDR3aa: CASSYDRVVGKNIQYF

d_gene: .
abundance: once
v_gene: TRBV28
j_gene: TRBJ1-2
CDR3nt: TGTGCCAGCAGCCTGAGTAGCTACACCTTC
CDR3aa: CASSLSSYTF

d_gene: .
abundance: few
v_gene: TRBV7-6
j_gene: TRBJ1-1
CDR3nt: TGTGCCAGCAGCTTAGCAGGGGTGAACACTGAAGCTTTCTTT
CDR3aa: CASSLAGVNTEAFF

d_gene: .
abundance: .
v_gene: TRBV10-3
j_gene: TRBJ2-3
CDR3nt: TGTGCCATCAGTGAGTGGGGGCCTAGCACAGATACGCAGTATTTT
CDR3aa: CAISEWGPSTDTQYF

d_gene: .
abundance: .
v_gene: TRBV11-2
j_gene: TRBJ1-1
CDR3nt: TGTGCCAGCAGCTTAGGGACATTAATGAACACTGAAGCTTTCTTT
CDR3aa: CASSLGTLMNTEAFF

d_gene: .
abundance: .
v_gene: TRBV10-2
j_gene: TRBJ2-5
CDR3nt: TGCGCCAGCAGTGTCAGAACCAGGTACCAAGAGACCCAGTACTTC
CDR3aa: CASSVRTRYQETQYF

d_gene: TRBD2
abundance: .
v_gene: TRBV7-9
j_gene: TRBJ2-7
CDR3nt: TGTGCCAGCAGCTCGACCGGGACTAGCGGGAATGTGTTTGCCTACGAGCAGTACTTC
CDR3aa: CASSSTGTSGNVFAYEQYF

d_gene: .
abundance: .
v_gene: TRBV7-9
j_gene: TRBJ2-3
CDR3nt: TGTGCCAGCAGCGAGACCGGCAGTGCGGCACAAAATACGCAGTATTTT
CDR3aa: CASSETGSAAQNTQYF

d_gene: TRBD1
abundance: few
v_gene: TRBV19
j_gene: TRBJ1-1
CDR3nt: TGTGCCAGTACCCCAGGGACAGGGGGAACTGAAGCTTTCTTT
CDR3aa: CASTPGTGGTEAFF

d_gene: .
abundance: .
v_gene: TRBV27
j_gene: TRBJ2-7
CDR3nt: TGTGCCAGCAGTTCCAGCGGAGCCCCCTACGAGCAGTACTTC
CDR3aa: CASSSSGAPYEQYF

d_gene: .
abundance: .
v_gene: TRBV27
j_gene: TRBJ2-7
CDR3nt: TGTGCCAGCAGTTACGGAACGACAGGCTACTACGAGCAGTACTTC
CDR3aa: CASSYGTTGYYEQYF

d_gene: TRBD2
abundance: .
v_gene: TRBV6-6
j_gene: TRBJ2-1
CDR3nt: TGTGCCAGCAGGACTCCTAGCGGGAGGGCCGATGAGCAGTTCTTC
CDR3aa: CASRTPSGRADEQFF

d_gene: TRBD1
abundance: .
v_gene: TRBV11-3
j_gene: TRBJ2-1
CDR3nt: TGTGCCAGCAGCCGGGACAGTTTGAATGAGCAGTTCTTC
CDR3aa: CASSRDSLNEQFF